This T cell receptor (beta chain) comes out of a study of shared clonotypes between healthy human individuals. Generated by immunoSEQ multiplex PCR, the TCRdb table keeps only in-frame clones and is missing some. The table shows about 1.1 million clones, with approximately 77% occurring only once. This clone has only a few counts. The germline V gene has CDR1 ENHRY and CDR2 SYGVKD. The V segment lost 0 bases and the J segment 5 bases; nucleotides outside the gene matches: 4. The CDR3 is 16 residues long. The specimen sequenced was memory CD4+ T cells from PBMCs. Subset described: CD45RA-negative fraction. The rearrangement links TRBV10-3 to TRBJ1-5; the match to TRBD1 covers 10 bases. The TCR originated in a man younger than 30 in good health. Some clones in this sample may be carry-over from other donors' samples. The CDR3 loop is CAISESRGTGDQPQHF. The CDR3 DNA follows: TGTGCCATCAGTGAGTCGCGCGGGACAGGGGATCAGCCCCAGCATTTT.